The clone carrying this TCR beta chain was observed many times. Its target is unknown. Germline assignment: CDR1 MDHEN and CDR2 SYDVKM. The length of the CDR3 is 16 residues. The ends lost 4 bases at V and 6 bases at J; junction bases unmatched: 14. In the ophthalmopathy cohort, Clinical Activity Score was at least 3, NOSPECS grade at least 4, and duration under 3 months. Diagnosis relied on clinical symptoms, serum thyroxine and TRAb, thyroid ultrasound and orbital computed tomography. It was 8.5 to 10 ml of fresh peripheral blood that supplied the PBMCs. This entry is derived from a study of T cells in Graves' hyperthyroidism and ophthalmopathy. Study-wide findings and caveats: Appearing also in blood were most of the thyroid clonotypes expanded above 0.001.

RNA transcripts served as the template for amplifying TCR beta CDR3 regions. When the TCR CDR3 underwent first-round RT-PCR, the HTBI primer set was used. Each CDR3 protein is one row after TCRdb ran MiXCR on the multiplex PCR reads. The sample holds about 350,000 distinct CDR3 sequences, roughly 20% seen once. Specimen: blood. The clonotype comes from a woman aged 40 to 49 with Graves' ophthalmopathy. The V and J genes are TRBV28 and TRBJ2-7; 8 nucleotides align to TRBD1. CDR3 region: CASSSPRTGSLLEQYF. The CDR3 DNA sequence: TGTGCCAGCAGTTCCCCTCGGACAGGGAGCCTCCTCGAGCAGTACTTC.